This TCR beta chain was retrieved from a study of blood T cells in healthy people across ages. A second PCR, run for roughly 6 to 11 cycles, used a sample-barcoded 5' primer plus a J-beta primer mix. Carrying 12 random nucleotides, a template-switch adaptor labeled each individual cDNA molecule. From the 5' RACE reads, TCRdb called clonotypes with MiXCR, one entry per CDR3 protein. This table has hundreds of thousands of distinct CDR3 sequences, approximately 50% appearing once. At least ten counts were recorded for this clonotype. The sequence derives from a woman aged 55-69 years in good health. Sample: blood.

CDR3 nucleotides: TGCAGTGCTAGGGGACATATAATAAACCAAGAGACCCAGTACTTC. Its protein product is CSARGHIINQETQYF. The chain has TRBV20-1 and TRBJ2-5, with a tentative D call TRBD1 (6 bases). This CDR3 region has 15 residues. Germline V gene lookup returns CDR1 DFQATT and CDR2 SNEGSKA (reference sequence). Deletions cut 3 bases from V and 0 bases from J, with 14 bases between.